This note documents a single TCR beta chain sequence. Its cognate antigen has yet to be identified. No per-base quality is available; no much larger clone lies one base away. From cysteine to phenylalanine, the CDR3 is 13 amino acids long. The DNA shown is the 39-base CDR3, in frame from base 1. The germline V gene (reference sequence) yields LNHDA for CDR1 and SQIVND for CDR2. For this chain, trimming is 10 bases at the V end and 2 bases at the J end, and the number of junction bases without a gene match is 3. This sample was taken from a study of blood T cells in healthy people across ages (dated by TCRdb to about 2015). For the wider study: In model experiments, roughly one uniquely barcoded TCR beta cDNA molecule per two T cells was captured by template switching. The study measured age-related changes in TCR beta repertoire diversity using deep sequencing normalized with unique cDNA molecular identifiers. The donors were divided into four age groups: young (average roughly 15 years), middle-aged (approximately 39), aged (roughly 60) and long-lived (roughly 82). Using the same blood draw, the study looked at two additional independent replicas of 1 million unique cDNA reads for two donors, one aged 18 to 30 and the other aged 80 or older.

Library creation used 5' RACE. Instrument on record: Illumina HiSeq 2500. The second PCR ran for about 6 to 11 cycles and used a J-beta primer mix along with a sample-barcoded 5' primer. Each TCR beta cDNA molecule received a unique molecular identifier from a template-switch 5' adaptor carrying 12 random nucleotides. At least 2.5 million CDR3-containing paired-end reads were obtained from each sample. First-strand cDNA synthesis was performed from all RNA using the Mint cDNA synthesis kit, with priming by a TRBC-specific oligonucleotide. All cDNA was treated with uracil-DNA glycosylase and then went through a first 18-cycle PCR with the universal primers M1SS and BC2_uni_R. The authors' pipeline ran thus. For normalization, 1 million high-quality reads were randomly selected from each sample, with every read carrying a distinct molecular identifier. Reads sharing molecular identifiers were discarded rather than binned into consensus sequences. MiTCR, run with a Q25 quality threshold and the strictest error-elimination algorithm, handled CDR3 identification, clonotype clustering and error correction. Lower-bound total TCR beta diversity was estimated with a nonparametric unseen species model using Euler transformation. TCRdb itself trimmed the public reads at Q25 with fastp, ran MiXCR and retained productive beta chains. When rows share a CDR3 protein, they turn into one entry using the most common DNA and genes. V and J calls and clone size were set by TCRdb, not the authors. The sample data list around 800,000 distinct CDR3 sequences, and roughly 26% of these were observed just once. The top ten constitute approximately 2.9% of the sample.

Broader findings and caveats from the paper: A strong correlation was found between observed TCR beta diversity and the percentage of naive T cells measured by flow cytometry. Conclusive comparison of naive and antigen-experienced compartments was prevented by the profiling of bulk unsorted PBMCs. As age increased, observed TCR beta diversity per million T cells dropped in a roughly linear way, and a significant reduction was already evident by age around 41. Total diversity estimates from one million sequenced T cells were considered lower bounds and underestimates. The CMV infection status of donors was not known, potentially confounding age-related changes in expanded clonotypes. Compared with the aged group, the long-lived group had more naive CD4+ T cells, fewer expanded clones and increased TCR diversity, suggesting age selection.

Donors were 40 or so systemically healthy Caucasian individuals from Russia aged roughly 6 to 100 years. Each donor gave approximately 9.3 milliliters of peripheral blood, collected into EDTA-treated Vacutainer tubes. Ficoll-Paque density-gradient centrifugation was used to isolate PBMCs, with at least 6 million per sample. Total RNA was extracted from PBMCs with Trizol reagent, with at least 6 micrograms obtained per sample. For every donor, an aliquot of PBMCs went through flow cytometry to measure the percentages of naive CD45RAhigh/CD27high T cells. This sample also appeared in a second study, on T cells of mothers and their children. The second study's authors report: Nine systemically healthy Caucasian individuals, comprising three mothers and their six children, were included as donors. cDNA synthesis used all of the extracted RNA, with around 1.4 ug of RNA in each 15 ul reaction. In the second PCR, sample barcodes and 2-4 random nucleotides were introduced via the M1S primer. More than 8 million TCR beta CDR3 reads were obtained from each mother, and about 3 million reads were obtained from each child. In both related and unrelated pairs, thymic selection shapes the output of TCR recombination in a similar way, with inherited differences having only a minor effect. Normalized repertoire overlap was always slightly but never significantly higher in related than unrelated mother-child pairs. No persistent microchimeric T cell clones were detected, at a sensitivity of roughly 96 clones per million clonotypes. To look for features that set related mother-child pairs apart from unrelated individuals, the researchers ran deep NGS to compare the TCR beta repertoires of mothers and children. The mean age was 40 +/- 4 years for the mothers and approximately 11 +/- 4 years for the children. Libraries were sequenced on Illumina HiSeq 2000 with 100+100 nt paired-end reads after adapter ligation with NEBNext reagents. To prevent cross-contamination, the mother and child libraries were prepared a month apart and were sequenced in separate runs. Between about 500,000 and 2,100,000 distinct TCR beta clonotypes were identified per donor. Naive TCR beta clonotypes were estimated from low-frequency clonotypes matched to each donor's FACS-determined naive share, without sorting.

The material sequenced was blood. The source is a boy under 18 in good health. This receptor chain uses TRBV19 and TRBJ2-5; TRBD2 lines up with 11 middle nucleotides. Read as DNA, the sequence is TGTGCCACCGCTAGCGGGGGGCAAGAGACCCAGTACTTC. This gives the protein CATASGGQETQYF.